Below, one T cell receptor beta chain is given with its context. These data are taken from a study of blood T cell repertoires in COVID-19. This table comes from immunoSEQ multiplex PCR, and its TCRdb copy is limited to in-frame clones, with some not included. The sample includes 20,000 to 25,000 clones, 80% of them seen just once. This CDR3 comprises 12 residues. The V and J ends lost 4 bases and 14 bases respectively, with 15 bases between them. The V gene's germline CDR1 is SGHNT and CDR2 YENEEA. Sequences were obtained from peripheral blood. This chain connects TRBV11-3 to TRBJ2-1, with D possibly matching TRBD2 (6 bases). The clonotype was recovered from an elderly woman with acute or convalescent COVID-19. The CDR3 nucleotides read TGTGCCAGCAGCTGGGGGGACGGTCGGAAGTTCTTC. Protein: CASSWGDGRKFF.